Listed below are T cell receptor beta chains from one sample, sequenced in a study of blood T cells in healthy people across ages. One entry per CDR3 protein results from TCRdb running MiXCR on the 5' RACE reads. The sample contains 1.8 million or so distinct CDR3 sequences, roughly two fifths of which appear only once. Sequenced material: blood. The receptor source for this set is a human donor in good health. Each CDR3 is given with its conserved first and last residue. Fields, in order: V gene, D gene, clone size, J gene, CDR3 protein, CDR3 DNA. The D gene is left open where the match is weak. Not all rows give a size; the values are once, few, many and, for expanded clones, a class.

>TRBV7-9|-|few|TRBJ2-1
CASMLAGRYNEQFF
TGTGCCAGTATGCTTGCGGGAAGGTACAATGAGCAGTTCTTC
>TRBV7-7|TRBD2|few|TRBJ2-3
CASSRNLAGEDTQYF
TGTGCTAGCAGCCGCAACTTAGCGGGGGAGGATACGCAGTATTTT
>TRBV20-1|-|many|TRBJ2-5
CSARHPLIQETQYF
TGCAGTGCCCGACATCCCCTTATCCAAGAGACCCAGTACTTC
>TRBV11-2|TRBD1|-|TRBJ1-4
CASSLGTGPNEKLFF
TGTGCCAGCAGCCTTGGGACAGGACCTAATGAAAAACTGTTTTTT
>TRBV10-3|-|once|TRBJ2-5
CAILRGKEQYF
TGTGCCATCCTGAGGGGGAAAGAGCAGTACTTC
>TRBV4-3|-|-|TRBJ1-2
CASSQEGWNNLNYGYTF
TGCGCCAGCAGCCAAGAAGGGTGGAACAACCTAAACTATGGCTACACCTTC
>TRBV20-1|TRBD1|many|TRBJ2-7
CSARDLWTGGYEQYF
TGCAGTGCTAGAGATCTTTGGACAGGGGGCTACGAGCAGTACTTC
>TRBV6-2/TRBV6-3|TRBD2|many|TRBJ2-7
CASIREGPYEQYF
TGTGCCAGCATTCGGGAGGGGCCCTACGAGCAGTACTTC
>TRBV14|-|-|TRBJ2-1
CASSQDPGWTMGAEQFF
TGTGCCAGCAGCCAAGACCCGGGCTGGACTATGGGAGCTGAGCAGTTCTTC
>TRBV18|-|few|TRBJ1-2
CASSPEGFYYGYTF
TGTGCCAGCTCACCAGAGGGGTTCTACTATGGCTACACCTTC
>TRBV6-1|-|-|TRBJ2-3
CASIFRAGSTDTQYF
TGTGCCAGCATCTTCCGGGCAGGTAGCACAGATACGCAGTATTTT
>TRBV24-1|-|few|TRBJ2-7
CATSDHSSEQYF
TGTGCCACCAGTGACCACAGCAGCGAGCAGTACTTC
>TRBV7-9|-|few|TRBJ2-1
CASSIPGSRGYNEQFF
TGTGCCAGCAGCATCCCGGGATCCAGAGGGTACAATGAGCAGTTCTTC
>TRBV7-2|TRBD2|few|TRBJ2-5
CASNRGGAEETQYF
TGTGCCAGCAACCGGGGGGGGGCAGAAGAGACCCAGTACTTC
>TRBV25-1|-|-|TRBJ1-2
CASARGGAYGYTF
TGTGCCAGCGCCCGTGGGGGGGCCTATGGCTACACCTTC
>TRBV5-1|-|-|TRBJ2-5
CASSWGAGAQYF
TGCGCCAGCAGCTGGGGGGCGGGGGCCCAGTACTTC
>TRBV18|TRBD1|once|TRBJ2-7
CASSLLDRVAHEQYF
TGTGCCAGCTCACTTTTGGACAGGGTTGCCCACGAGCAGTACTTC